The 10 T cell receptor beta chains given below trace back to one sample, sequenced in a study of shared clonotypes between healthy human individuals. The data were produced by immunoSEQ multiplex PCR, yet TCRdb's version contains in-frame clones alone and is incomplete. This sample carries around 2,000,000 clones, just under 95% of them seen once, and the ten largest clones take 1% to 1.5%. CD45RO-negative cells were positively selected for CCR7, leaving out terminally differentiated effector memory CD45RA+ cells. Sequencing used naive CD8+ T cells sorted from blood. The receptors come from a man younger than 35 in good health.

The chain combines TRBV7-9 with TRBJ2-5, with D unresolved. The CDR3 covers 13 residues. Germline-derived CDR1 and CDR2 are SEHNR and FQNEAQ (reference sequence). V dropped 5 bases and J dropped 2 bases, with 9 bases sitting between them. This CDR3 is CASSPPVQETQYF. CDR3 in DNA: TGTGCCAGCAGCCCTCCGGTTCAAGAGACCCAGTACTTC.

The rearrangement uses TRBV5-1 and TRBJ2-2; either TRBD1 or TRBD2 may supply D (5 bases each). This CDR3 contains 19 residues. CDR1 and CDR2 from the germline V gene are SGHRS and YFSETQ. Trimming took off 0 bases at V and 3 bases at J, with 21 bases between the two ends. The DNA for the CDR3 is TGCGCCAGCAGCTTGGAAATCTTCGGGACCGCCCTCCACACCGGGGAGCTGTTTTTT. Protein sequence: CASSLEIFGTALHTGELFF.

For this clone: In the same sample, other DNA sequences code for this CDR3. The chain carries TRBV5-6 and TRBJ1-6; weak D call: TRBD1 (5 bases). Germline V CDR1 and CDR2: SGHDT, YYEEEE. The V end was cut by 3 bases, the J end by 8 bases, with 6 bases between. The CDR3 consists of 12 residues. The CDR3 DNA sequence: TGTGCCAGCAGCTGGGGGGATTCACCCCTCCACTTT. This gives the protein CASSWGDSPLHF.

The chain has TRBV10-1 and TRBJ1-2; possibly TRBD1 for D (5 bases). V was cut by 2 bases and J by 6 bases, with 10 bases left in between. The V gene's germline CDR1 is WNHNN and CDR2 SYGVQD (reference sequence). CDR3 length equals 13 residues. The DNA for the CDR3 is TGCGCCAGCAGTGAGGAGCGGGGGGATGGCTACACCTTC. Residues: CASSEERGDGYTF.

The rearrangement uses TRBV6-6 and TRBJ2-1, with TRBD2 identical over 12 bases. The CDR3 covers 16 residues. Germline V gives CDR1 MNHNY, CDR2 SVGAGI (reference sequence). Trimming at V came to 2 bases and at J to 7 bases, leaving 6 bases not matched to a gene. The CDR3 DNA follows: TGTGCCAGCAGTTACCTAGCGGGAGGGCCGGGTAATGAGCAGTTCTTC. Translating gives CASSYLAGGPGNEQFF.

This clone was recorded once. The chain has TRBV5-4 and TRBJ2-7; D is possibly TRBD1 or TRBD2 (5 bases each). The CDR3 runs to 14 residues. Trimming removed 2 bases at V and 0 bases at J, with 9 bases between. Germline V gene data show CDR1 as SGHNT and CDR2 as YYREEE (reference sequence). As DNA, the CDR3 is TGTGCCAGCAGCTTCTGGGGGAGCTCCTACGAGCAGTACTTC. It is translated as CASSFWGSSYEQYF.

This chain uses TRBV7-2 with TRBJ2-7; 10 bases are shared with TRBD2. CDR1 is SGHTA and CDR2 is FQGNSA in the germline V gene. The CDR3 loop spans 17 amino acids. V lost 3 bases and J lost 3; bases outside the gene matches: 11. This CDR3 reads CASSLGGIAGGGYEQYF. In nucleotides, the CDR3 is TGTGCCAGCAGCTTGGGGGGGATAGCGGGAGGTGGCTACGAGCAGTACTTC.

In the case of this clone: A junction end diverges from the germline sequence, so it may reflect a read error. The V gene is TRBV2, the J gene TRBJ2-7; TRBD2 aligns across 11 bases. The CDR3 is 13 residues long. In germline, CDR1 is SNHLY, CDR2 FYNNEI. The DNA of the CDR3 is TGTGCCAGCAGTGAAGCGCTTTTACTAGCGGGGGCCTTC. Protein sequence: CASSEALLLAGAF. Based on the CDR3 plus reference TRBV2 and TRBJ2-7, the full variable domain is EPEVTQTPSHQVTQMGQEVILRCVPISNHLYFYWYRQILGQKVEFLVSFYNNEISEKSEIFDDQFSVERPDGSNFTLKIRSTKLEDSAMYFCASSEALLLAGAFGPGTRLTVT.

The CDR3 reads CASSYVTFEKLFF. Here the CDR3 DNA reads TGTGCCAGCAGTTACGTTACCTTTGAAAAACTGTTTTTT. The rearrangement joins TRBV6-6 to TRBJ1-4; the D is unclear. The germline V and J ends were trimmed by 2 bases and 7 bases, with 8 bases remaining between them. The CDR3 spans 13 residues. CDR1 is MNHNY, CDR2 SVGAGI, per germline (reference sequence).

This clone appeared once. The chain couples TRBV7-9 to TRBJ2-2; D unresolved. The CDR3 extends over 16 amino acids. The germline V and J ends were trimmed by 1 base and 0 bases, with 9 bases remaining between them. CDR1 and CDR2 (germline): SEHNR, FQNEAQ (reference sequence). This CDR3 reads CASSLELTSNTGELFF. DNA of the CDR3: TGTGCCAGCAGCTTAGAACTAACCTCGAACACCGGGGAGCTGTTTTTT.